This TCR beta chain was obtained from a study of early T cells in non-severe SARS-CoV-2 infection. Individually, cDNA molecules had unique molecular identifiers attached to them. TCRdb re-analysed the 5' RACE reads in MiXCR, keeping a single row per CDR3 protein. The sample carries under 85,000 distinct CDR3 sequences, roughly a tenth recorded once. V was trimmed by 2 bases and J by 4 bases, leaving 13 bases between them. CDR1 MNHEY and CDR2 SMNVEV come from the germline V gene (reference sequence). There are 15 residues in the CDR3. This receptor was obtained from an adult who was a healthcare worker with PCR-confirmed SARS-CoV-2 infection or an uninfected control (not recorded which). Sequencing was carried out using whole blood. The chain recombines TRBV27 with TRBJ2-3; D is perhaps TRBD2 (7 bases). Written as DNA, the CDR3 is TGTGCCAGCAGTTTAATGGGGGGGCTTTCAGATACGCAGTATTTT. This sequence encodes CASSLMGGLSDTQYF.